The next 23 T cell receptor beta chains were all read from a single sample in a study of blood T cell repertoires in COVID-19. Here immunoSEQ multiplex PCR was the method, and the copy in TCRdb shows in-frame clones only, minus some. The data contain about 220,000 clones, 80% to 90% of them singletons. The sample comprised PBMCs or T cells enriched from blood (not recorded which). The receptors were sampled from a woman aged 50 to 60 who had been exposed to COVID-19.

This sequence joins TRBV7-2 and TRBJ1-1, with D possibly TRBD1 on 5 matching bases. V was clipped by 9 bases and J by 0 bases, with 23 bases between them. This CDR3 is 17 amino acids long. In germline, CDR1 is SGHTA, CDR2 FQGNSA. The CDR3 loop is CARWDGVRENLNTEAFF. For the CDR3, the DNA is TGTGCCAGGTGGGATGGGGTCAGGGAAAATTTGAACACTGAAGCTTTCTTT.

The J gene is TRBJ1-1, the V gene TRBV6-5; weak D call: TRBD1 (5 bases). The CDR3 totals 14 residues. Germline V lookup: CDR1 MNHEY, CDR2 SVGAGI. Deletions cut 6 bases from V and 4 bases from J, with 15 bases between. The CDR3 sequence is CASRASQAFTEAFF. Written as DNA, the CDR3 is TGTGCCAGCAGGGCCTCACAGGCATTCACTGAAGCTTTCTTT.

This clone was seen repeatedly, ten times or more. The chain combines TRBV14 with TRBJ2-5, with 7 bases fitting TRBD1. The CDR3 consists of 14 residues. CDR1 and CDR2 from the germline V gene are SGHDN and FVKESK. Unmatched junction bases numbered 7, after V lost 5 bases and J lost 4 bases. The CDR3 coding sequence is TGTGCCAGCAGCGTACGACAGGGTTTAGAGACCCAGTACTTC. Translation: CASSVRQGLETQYF.

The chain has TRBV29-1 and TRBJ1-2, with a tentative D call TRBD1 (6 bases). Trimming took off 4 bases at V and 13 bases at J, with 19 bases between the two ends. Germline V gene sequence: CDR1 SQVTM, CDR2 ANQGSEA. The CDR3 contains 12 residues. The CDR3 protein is CSVVDRRQAPTF. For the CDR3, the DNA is TGCAGCGTTGTAGACCGTAGACAGGCACCCACCTTC.

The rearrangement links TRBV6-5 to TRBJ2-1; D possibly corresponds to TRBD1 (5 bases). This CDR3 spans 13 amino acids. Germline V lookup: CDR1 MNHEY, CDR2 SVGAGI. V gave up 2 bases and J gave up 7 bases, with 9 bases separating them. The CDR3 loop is CASSYKGRNEQFF. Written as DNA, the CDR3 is TGTGCCAGCAGTTACAAGGGGCGGAATGAGCAGTTCTTC.

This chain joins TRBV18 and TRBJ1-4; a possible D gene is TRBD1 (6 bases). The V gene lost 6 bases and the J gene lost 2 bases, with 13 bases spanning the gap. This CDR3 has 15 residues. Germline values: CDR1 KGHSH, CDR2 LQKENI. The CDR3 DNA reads TGTGCCAGCTCTGATACCGACAGGACTAATGAAAAACTGTTTTTT. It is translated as CASSDTDRTNEKLFF.

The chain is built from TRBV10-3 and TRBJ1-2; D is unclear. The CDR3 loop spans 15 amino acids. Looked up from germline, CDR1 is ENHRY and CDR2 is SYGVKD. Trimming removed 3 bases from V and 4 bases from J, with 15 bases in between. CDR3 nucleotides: TGTGCCATCAGTGATTTGCCCAATGCGGGCTATGGCTACACCTTC. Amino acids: CAISDLPNAGYGYTF.

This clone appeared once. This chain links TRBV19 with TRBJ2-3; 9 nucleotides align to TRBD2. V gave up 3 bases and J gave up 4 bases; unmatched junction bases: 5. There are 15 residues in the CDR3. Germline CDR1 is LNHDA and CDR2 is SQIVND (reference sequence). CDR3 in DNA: TGTGCCAGTAGTATGCAGCGGGGGGCGGCAGATACGCAGTATTTT. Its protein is CASSMQRGAADTQYF.

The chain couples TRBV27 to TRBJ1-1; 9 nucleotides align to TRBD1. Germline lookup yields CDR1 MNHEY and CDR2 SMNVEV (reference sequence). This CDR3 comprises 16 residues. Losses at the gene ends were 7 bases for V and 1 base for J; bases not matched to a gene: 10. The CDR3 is CASTGTGSKRNTEAFF. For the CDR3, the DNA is TGTGCCAGCACGGGGACAGGGTCCAAGAGGAACACTGAAGCTTTCTTT.

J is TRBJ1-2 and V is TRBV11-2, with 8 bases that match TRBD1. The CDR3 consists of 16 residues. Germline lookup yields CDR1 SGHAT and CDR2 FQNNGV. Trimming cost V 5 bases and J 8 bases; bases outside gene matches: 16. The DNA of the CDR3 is TGTGCCAGCAGCCTAACGGGGTCGGACAGGGCGGGCGGCTACACCTTC. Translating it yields CASSLTGSDRAGGYTF.

The CDR3 loop is CASSFDRIGGYTF. CDR3 bases: TGCGCCAGCAGCTTCGACAGGATAGGAGGCTACACCTTC. The chain couples TRBV5-1 to TRBJ1-2; D may be TRBD1 (6 bases). There are 13 residues in the CDR3. CDR1 is SGHRS, CDR2 YFSETQ, per germline. V was cut by 2 bases and J by 8 bases, with 13 bases left in between.

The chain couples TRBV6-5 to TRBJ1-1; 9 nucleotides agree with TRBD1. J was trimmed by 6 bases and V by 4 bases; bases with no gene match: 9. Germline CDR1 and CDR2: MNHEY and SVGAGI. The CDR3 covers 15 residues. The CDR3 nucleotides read TGTGCCAGCAGTTGGCCGGGACAGGGAATAGCTGAAGCTTTCTTT. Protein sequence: CASSWPGQGIAEAFF.

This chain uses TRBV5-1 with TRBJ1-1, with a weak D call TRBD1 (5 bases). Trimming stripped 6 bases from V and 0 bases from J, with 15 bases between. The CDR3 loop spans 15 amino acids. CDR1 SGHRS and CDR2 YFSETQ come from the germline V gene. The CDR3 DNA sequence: TGCGCCAGCAAGCGGGGCGGCGTCGTGAACACTGAAGCTTTCTTT. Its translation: CASKRGGVVNTEAFF.

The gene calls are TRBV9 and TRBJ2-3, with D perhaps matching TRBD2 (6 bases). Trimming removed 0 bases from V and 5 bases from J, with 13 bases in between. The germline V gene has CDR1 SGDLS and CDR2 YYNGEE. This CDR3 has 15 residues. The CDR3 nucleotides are TGTGCCAGCAGCGTAGCGGGGGATGGCAGAGATACGCAGTATTTT. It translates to CASSVAGDGRDTQYF.

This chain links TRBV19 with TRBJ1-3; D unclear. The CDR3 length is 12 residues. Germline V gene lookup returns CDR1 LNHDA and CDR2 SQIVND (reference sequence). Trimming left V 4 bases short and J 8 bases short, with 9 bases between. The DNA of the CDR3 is TGTGCCAGTAGTACGCGGCTCGACACCATATATTTT. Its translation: CASSTRLDTIYF.

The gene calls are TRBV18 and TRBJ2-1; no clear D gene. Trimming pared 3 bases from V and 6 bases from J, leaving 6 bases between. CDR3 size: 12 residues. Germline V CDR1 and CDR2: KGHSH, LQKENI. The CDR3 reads CASSPDINEQFF. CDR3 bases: TGTGCCAGCTCACCCGACATCAATGAGCAGTTCTTC.

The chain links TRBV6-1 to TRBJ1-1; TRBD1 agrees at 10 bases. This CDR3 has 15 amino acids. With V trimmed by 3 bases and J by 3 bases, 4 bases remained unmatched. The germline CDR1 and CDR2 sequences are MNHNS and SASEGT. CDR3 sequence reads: CASSDPGQGYTEAFF. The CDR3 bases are TGTGCCAGCAGTGATCCGGGACAGGGGTACACTGAAGCTTTCTTT.

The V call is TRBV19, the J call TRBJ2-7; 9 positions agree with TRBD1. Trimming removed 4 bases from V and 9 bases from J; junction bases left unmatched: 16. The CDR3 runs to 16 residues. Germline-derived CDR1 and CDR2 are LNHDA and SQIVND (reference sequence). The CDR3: CASSTTHRGRTGGQYF. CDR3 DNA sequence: TGTGCCAGTAGTACAACACACAGGGGGCGAACGGGCGGGCAGTACTTC.

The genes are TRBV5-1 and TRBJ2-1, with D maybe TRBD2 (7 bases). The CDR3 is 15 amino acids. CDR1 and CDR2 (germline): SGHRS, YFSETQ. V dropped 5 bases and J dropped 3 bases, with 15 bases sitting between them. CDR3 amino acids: CASSYGGASYNEQFF. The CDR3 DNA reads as TGCGCCAGCAGTTATGGGGGGGCCAGCTACAATGAGCAGTTCTTC.

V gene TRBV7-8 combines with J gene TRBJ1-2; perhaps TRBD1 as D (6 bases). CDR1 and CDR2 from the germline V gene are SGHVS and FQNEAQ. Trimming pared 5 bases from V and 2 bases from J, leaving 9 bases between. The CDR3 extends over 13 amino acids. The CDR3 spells CASSRQGNYGYTF. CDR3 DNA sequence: TGTGCCAGCAGCCGCCAGGGGAACTATGGCTACACCTTC.

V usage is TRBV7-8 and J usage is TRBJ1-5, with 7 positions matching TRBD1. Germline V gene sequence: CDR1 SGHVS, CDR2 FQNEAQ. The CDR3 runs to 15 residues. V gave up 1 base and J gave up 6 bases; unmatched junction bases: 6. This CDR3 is CASSLEGAGGQPQHF. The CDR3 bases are TGTGCCAGCAGCTTAGAGGGGGCAGGCGGTCAGCCCCAGCATTTT.

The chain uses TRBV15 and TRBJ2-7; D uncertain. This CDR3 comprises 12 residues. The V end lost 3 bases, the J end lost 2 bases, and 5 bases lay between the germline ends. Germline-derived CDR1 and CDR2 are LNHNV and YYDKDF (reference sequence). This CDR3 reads CATSSNTYEQYF. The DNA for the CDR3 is TGTGCCACCAGCAGTAATACCTACGAGCAGTACTTC.

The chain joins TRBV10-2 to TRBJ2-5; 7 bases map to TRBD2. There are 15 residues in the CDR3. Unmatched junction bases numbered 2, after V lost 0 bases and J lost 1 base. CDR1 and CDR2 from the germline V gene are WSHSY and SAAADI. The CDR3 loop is CASSESGGSQETQYF. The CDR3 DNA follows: TGCGCCAGCAGTGAGTCGGGGGGGTCCCAAGAGACCCAGTACTTC.